This T cell receptor (beta chain) originates from a study of human T cells and chemical hapten exposure. As originally analysed: Ranging from roughly 23,224 to 690,600, TCR counts per sample had a median value of around 100,000. TCRdb recomputed calls from the 5' RACE reads with MiXCR, one row per CDR3 protein. The V and J calls were not made by the authors but by TCRdb's processing. The sample gives tens of thousands of distinct CDR3 sequences, roughly 7.7% of which show up once; approximately 2.1% is in the top ten. There are 16 residues in the CDR3. The germline V and J ends were trimmed by 4 bases and 5 bases, with 23 bases remaining between them. Germline CDR1 reads SQVTM; CDR2 reads ANQGSEA. Extraction of total RNA was performed on unfractionated whole blood. This clonotype has more than one count but fewer than ten.

The clonotype originates from a male donor in good health. V and J are TRBV29-1 and TRBJ2-5; D possibly matches TRBD1 or TRBD2 (9 bases each). As DNA, the CDR3 is TGCAGCGTTGCGACAGGGGGACTAGCCGGGCACGAGACCCAGTACTTC. Protein: CSVATGGLAGHETQYF.